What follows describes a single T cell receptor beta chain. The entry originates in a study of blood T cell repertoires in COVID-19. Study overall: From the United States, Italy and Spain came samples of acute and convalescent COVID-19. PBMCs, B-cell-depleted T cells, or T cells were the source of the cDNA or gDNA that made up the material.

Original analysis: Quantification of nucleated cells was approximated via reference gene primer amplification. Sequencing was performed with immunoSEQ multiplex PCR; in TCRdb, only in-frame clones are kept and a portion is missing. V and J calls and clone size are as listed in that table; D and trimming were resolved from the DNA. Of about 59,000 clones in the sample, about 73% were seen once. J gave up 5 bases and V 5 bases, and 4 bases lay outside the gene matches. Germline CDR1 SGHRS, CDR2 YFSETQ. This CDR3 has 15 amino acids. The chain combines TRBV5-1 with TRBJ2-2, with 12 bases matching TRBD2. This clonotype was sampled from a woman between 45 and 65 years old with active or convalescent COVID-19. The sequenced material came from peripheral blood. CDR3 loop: CASSPSGRGTGELFF. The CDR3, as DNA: TGCGCCAGCAGTCCTAGCGGGAGGGGGACCGGGGAGCTGTTTTTT.